This T cell receptor (beta chain) comes out of a study of PD-1 blockade in classical Hodgkin lymphoma. Study-wide results and limits: Underlying causes for the observed repertoire differences were not defined, possibly disease activity or prior therapy. At C4D1, TCR diversity had climbed significantly for CD4+ cells, though not for CD8+ cells. Lower baseline TCR diversity was reported for newly diagnosed patients than for healthy donors. Prior to therapy, complete responders displayed diversity much like that of newly diagnosed patients.

This clone was picked up a small number of times. Its antigen is still unknown. CDR1 and CDR2 (germline): KGHSH, LQKENI. V lost 3 bases and J lost 6; bases outside the gene matches: 10. This CDR3 is 15 amino acids long. Using immunoSEQ multiplex PCR, the repertoire was profiled, and TCRdb retains in-frame clones only, with some absent. The sample has approximately 41,000 clones; over 75% are singletons. After autologous stem cell transplantation all patients relapsed, and prior brentuximab vedotin exposure differed between cohorts. This material consisted of peripheral blood mononuclear cells (PBMCs), taken at baseline. The TCR originated in a human donor with classical Hodgkin lymphoma. The rearrangement joins TRBV18 to TRBJ1-2, with TRBD1 matching 7 bases. In DNA form, the CDR3 reads TGTGCCAGCTCACCGTCGACAGGGAGCCACGATGGCTACACCTTC. This translates into CASSPSTGSHDGYTF. The full variable domain, with the rest looked up from reference TRBV18 and TRBJ1-2, is NAGVMQNPRHLVRRRGQEARLRCSPMKGHSHVYWYRQLPEEGLKFMVYLQKENIIDESGMPKERFSAEFPKEGPSILRIQQVVRGDSAAYFCASSPSTGSHDGYTFGSGTRLTVV.